This T cell receptor beta chain derives from a study of T-cell memory formation after mild COVID-19. Background on the study: The study found TCR clusters largely donor specific.

Study findings and constraints: Chiefly within CM and EM were the contracting CD4+ clones; CD8+ ones were within EMRA. Clones shrinking between day 15 and 85 showed a balanced CD4/CD8 split, and those that grew later tilted toward CD4+.

Per germline, CDR1 MNHEY and CDR2 SVGAGI. The germline V and J ends were trimmed by 7 bases and 4 bases, with 16 bases remaining between them. The CDR3 is made up of 14 amino acids. TCR alpha and TCR beta cDNA libraries with sample barcodes and UMIs came from 5'RACE using constant-segment primers. MiXCR, applied by TCRdb to the 5' RACE reads, yields one record per CDR3 protein. The repertoire has some 330,000 distinct CDR3 sequences, more than 20% of them found once; the top ten carry around 12%. Points on this clonotype: Its antigen remains unidentified.

The source is an adult woman who had mild COVID-19 (a few samples of this study predate the infection). Cell type and time point are not known. The chain employs TRBV6-5 and TRBJ2-5; possible D gene TRBD2, 6 bases. Sequencing was performed on PBMCs or a T cell subset sorted from them (not recorded which). The CDR3 bases are TGTGCCAGCAAAAACTGGGGGGACGGAGAGACCCAGTACTTC. Amino acids: CASKNWGDGETQYF.